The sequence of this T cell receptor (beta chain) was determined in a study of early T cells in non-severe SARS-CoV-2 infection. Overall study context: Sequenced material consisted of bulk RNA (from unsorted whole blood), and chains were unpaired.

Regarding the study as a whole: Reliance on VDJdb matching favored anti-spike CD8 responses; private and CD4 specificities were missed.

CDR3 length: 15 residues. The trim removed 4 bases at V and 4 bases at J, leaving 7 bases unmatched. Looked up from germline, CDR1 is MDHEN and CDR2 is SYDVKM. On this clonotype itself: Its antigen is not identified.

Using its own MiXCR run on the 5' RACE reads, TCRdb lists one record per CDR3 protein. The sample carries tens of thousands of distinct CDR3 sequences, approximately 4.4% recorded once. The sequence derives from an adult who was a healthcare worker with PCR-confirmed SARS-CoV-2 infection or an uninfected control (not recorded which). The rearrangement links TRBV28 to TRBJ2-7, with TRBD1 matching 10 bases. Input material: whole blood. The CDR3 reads CASSSATGGKYEQYF. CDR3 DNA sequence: TGTGCCAGCAGTTCCGCGACAGGGGGCAAATACGAGCAGTACTTC.